These 10 T cell receptor beta chains were all obtained from the same sample, sequenced in a study of blood T cell repertoires in COVID-19. Clones were sequenced by immunoSEQ multiplex PCR, and TCRdb holds only the in-frame ones, with some missing. The repertoire holds tens of thousands of clones, with roughly 85% as singletons. The specimen was peripheral blood. All receptors derive from a man aged 80 or over with acute or convalescent COVID-19.

This clone was observed a single time. This chain uses TRBV11-3 with TRBJ2-5; D perhaps matches TRBD2 (5 bases). Trimming cost V 5 bases and J 4 bases, with 14 bases left between them. The length of the CDR3 is 14 residues. CDR1 is SGHNT and CDR2 is YENEEA in the germline V gene. CDR3 sequence: CASSEGNGGETQYF. For the CDR3, the DNA is TGTGCCAGCAGCGAGGGCAACGGTGGAGAGACCCAGTACTTC. The full variable domain, with the rest looked up from reference TRBV11-3 and TRBJ2-5, is EAGVVQSPRYKIIEKKQPVAFWCNPISGHNTLYWYLQNLGQGPELLIRYENEEAVDDSQLPKDRFSAERLKGVDSTLKIQPAELGDSAVYLCASSEGNGGETQYFGPGTRLLVL.

On this clone: The sample has other DNA sequences that encode this CDR3 too. This sequence joins TRBV3-1 (or the pseudogene TRBV3-2) and TRBJ1-5; 8 bases map to TRBD1. CDR1 and CDR2 from the germline V gene are LGHDT and YNNKEL (reference sequence). V dropped 1 base and J dropped 7; count of bases not matched to a gene: 3. This CDR3 has 14 residues. CDR3 bases: TGTGCCAGCAGCCAAGGCACAGGGGGGCAGCCCCAGCATTTT. This encodes CASSQGTGGQPQHF.

CDR3 residues: CAWSVGGGAYNEQFF. The CDR3 bases are TGTGCCTGGAGTGTCGGGGGGGGAGCCTACAATGAGCAGTTCTTC. The chain is built from TRBV30 and TRBJ2-1, with 8 bases aligning to TRBD2. The CDR3 is made up of 15 amino acids. Germline CDR1 and CDR2: GTSNPN and SVGIG (reference sequence). The V gene end was trimmed by 0 bases and the J gene end by 2 bases; junction bases not matched to a gene: 3. The full variable domain, in which reference TRBV30 and TRBJ2-1 provide the parts outside the CDR3, is SQTIHQWPATLVQPVGSPLSLECTVEGTSNPNLYWYRQAAGRGLQLLFYSVGIGQISSEVPQNLSASRPQDRQFILSSKKLLLSDSGFYLCAWSVGGGAYNEQFFGPGTRLTVL.

V usage is TRBV19 and J usage is TRBJ1-2, with a weak D call TRBD1 (5 bases). The CDR3 has 14 amino acids. Germline V gene data show CDR1 as LNHDA and CDR2 as SQIVND (reference sequence). V lost 4 bases and J lost 8, with 17 bases in between. The CDR3 loop reads CASSTSSGPGGYTF. The CDR3 DNA follows: TGTGCCAGTAGTACCTCGTCAGGGCCTGGAGGCTACACCTTC.

This rearrangement joins TRBV11-2 to TRBJ2-2; D gene unclear. The CDR3 is 14 amino acids. V was shortened by 1 base and J by 2 bases, with 5 bases between the two germline ends. Germline V gene data show CDR1 as SGHAT and CDR2 as FQNNGV. The CDR3 DNA is TGTGCCAGCAGCTTAGGAGGAAACACCGGGGAGCTGTTTTTT. Its protein is CASSLGGNTGELFF. The whole variable domain, filled in from reference TRBV11-2 and TRBJ2-2, reads EAGVAQSPRYKIIEKRQSVAFWCNPISGHATLYWYQQILGQGPKLLIQFQNNGVVDDSQLPKDRFSAERLKGVDSTLKIQPAKLEDSAVYLCASSLGGNTGELFFGEGSRLTVL.

The rearrangement uses TRBV5-1 and TRBJ2-1, with 9 bases matching TRBD2. V lost 0 bases and J lost 6; bases outside the gene matches: 7. The CDR3 is 16 residues long. Germline values: CDR1 SGHRS, CDR2 YFSETQ. The CDR3 region is CASSLGGSSGANEQFF. CDR3 bases: TGCGCCAGCAGCTTGGGGGGGTCTAGCGGGGCCAATGAGCAGTTCTTC.

The V and J genes are TRBV9 and TRBJ2-1, with D possibly being TRBD2 (6 bases). Germline CDR1 SGDLS, CDR2 YYNGEE. Trimming cost V 1 base and J 0 bases, with 8 bases left between them. This CDR3 region has 15 residues. DNA of the CDR3: TGTGCCAGCAGCGTACGGGACTTCTCCTACAATGAGCAGTTCTTC. This encodes CASSVRDFSYNEQFF.

The chain has TRBV5-1 and TRBJ2-1; 8 bases are a match to TRBD1. The CDR3 is 20 residues long. The germline gives CDR1 SGHRS, CDR2 YFSETQ. V lost 0 bases to trimming and J lost 12 bases; unmatched junction nucleotides: 26. CDR3 sequence: CASSLGAGTGTGTRRFRQFF. The DNA for the CDR3 is TGCGCCAGCAGCTTGGGAGCCGGGACAGGAACCGGGACCCGGCGGTTTAGGCAGTTCTTC.

This sequence joins TRBV24-1 and TRBJ2-7; the D gene is possibly TRBD2 (6 bases). V was pared by 9 bases and J by 9 bases, with 14 bases between. The germline gives CDR1 KGHDR, CDR2 SFDVKD. The length of the CDR3 is 11 residues. CDR3 region: CATGTAGRQYF. In DNA, the CDR3 is TGTGCCACCGGGACTGCTGGGAGGCAGTACTTC.

The chain is built from TRBV7-9 and TRBJ1-2; D might be TRBD1 (5 bases). With 5 bases removed from V and 4 bases from J, the gap between germline ends came to 26 bases. There are 18 residues in the CDR3. The germline gives CDR1 SEHNR, CDR2 FQNEAQ (reference sequence). CDR3 sequence (DNA): TGTGCCAGCAGCCAGTTAGGGGCGGGGAGGGCGAGTCCCTATGGCTACACCTTC. This codes for CASSQLGAGRASPYGYTF.